This T cell receptor (beta chain) comes out of a study of CD8 T cells in Susac syndrome. Study-wide findings and caveats: A relatively small number of individuals underwent TCR sequencing and HLA analysis.

With random hexamers, reverse transcription was performed on about 0.45 to 1 ug of RNA. The authors amplified TCR beta CDR3 across 54 Vbeta and 13 Jbeta using immunoSEQ multiplex PCR. TCRdb re-analysed the immunoSEQ multiplex PCR reads in MiXCR, keeping a single row per CDR3 protein. In the table there are 150,000 to 200,000 distinct CDR3 sequences, 90% to 95% of which are singletons. Germline CDR1 is LGHDT and CDR2 is YNNKEL (reference sequence). The J segment lost 1 base and the V segment lost 4 bases, leaving 6 bases of the junction unmatched. The CDR3 runs 17 residues. About this clonotype: Its antigen remains unknown.

The authors carried out high-throughput sequencing of TCR beta. They applied it to CD8+ and CD4+ T cells obtained from blood. The sample was CD4+ T cells from PBMCs. The clonotype originates from a human donor in good health. V usage is TRBV3-1 and J usage is TRBJ2-3, with 12 bases that match TRBD2. CDR3 amino acids: CASSRRTSGAGTDTQYF. The CDR3, as DNA: TGTGCCAGCAGCCGCCGGACTAGCGGGGCCGGCACAGATACGCAGTATTTT.